Given below is one TCR beta chain in context. What it binds is unknown. This record comes from a study of cytomegalovirus exposure and HLA in healthy donors. Overall study results and limits: Within an earlier analysis, most TCR beta V segments proved productive either about 90% or about 30% of the time. Per a later analysis, roughly 17,000 TCR beta sequences showed association with HLA alleles at 0.05 false discovery rate.

The PCR used 60 Vbeta and 13 Jbeta primers. Sequencing was performed with immunoSEQ multiplex PCR; in TCRdb, only in-frame clones are kept and a portion is missing. This sample has about 180,000 clones; about four fifths occur once, and the top ten carry approximately 2%. The receptor was derived from a young woman in good health and CMV-seronegative. The sequenced sample was PBMCs.

The CDR3 region is CASSQDRDITEAFF. As DNA, the CDR3 is TGTGCCAGCAGCCAAGACAGGGACATAACTGAAGCTTTCTTT. This chain links TRBV11-2 with TRBJ1-1; TRBD1 aligns across 7 bases. CDR1 SGHAT and CDR2 FQNNGV come from the germline V gene. Trimming at V came to 5 bases and at J to 5 bases, leaving 8 bases not matched to a gene. The CDR3 length is 14 residues.